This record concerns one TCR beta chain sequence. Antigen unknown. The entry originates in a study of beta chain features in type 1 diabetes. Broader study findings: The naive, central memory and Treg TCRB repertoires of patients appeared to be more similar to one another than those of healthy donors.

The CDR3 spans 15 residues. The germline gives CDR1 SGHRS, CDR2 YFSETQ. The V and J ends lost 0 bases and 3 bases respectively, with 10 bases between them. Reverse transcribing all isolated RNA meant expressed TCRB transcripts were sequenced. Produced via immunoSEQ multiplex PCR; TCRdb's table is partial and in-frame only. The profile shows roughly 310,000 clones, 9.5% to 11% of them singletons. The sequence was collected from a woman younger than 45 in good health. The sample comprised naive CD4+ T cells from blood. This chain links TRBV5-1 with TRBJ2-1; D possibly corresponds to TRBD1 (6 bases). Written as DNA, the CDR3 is TGCGCCAGCAGCTTGGTCGGGACAAGCTACAATGAGCAGTTCTTC. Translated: CASSLVGTSYNEQFF.